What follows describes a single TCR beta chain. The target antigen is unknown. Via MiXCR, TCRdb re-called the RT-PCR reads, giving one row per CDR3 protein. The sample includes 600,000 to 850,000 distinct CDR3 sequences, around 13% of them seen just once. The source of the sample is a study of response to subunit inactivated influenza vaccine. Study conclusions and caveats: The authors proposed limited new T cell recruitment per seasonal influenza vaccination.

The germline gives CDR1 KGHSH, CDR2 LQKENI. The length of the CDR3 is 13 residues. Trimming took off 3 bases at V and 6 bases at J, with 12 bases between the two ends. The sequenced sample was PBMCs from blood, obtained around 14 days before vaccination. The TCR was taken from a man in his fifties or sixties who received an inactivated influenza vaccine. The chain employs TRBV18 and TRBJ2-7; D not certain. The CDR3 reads CASSPAEVGEQYF. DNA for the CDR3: TGTGCCAGCTCACCCGCCGAAGTCGGCGAGCAGTACTTC.